One sample yielded the 10 T cell receptor beta chains listed below, sequenced in a study of shared T cell receptors in the human thymus. The repertoire was sequenced with immunoSEQ multiplex PCR; TCRdb's copy has only in-frame clones and lacks some. The data contain about 380,000 clones, 95% of them seen just once; the ten biggest clones take up roughly 0.021%. Sequenced sample: thymocytes. All receptors come from a human donor.

The chain has TRBV7-2 and TRBJ2-7; 9 bases agree with TRBD2. Trimming cost V 3 bases and J 4 bases; bases outside gene matches: 16. CDR1 SGHTA and CDR2 FQGNSA come from the germline V gene. This CDR3 is built from 18 residues. CDR3 amino acids: CASSFGQLTSGFLYEQYF. The CDR3 nucleotides read TGTGCCAGCAGCTTCGGCCAGCTAACTAGCGGGTTCTTGTACGAGCAGTACTTC.

The chain recombines TRBV28 with TRBJ1-1; 7 nucleotides match TRBD1. The CDR3 sequence is 11 residues long. V was pared by 6 bases and J by 9 bases, with 4 bases of the junction left unmatched. CDR1 is MDHEN, CDR2 SYDVKM, per germline. The CDR3 spells CASSRQGKAFF. CDR3 nucleotide sequence: TGTGCCAGCAGCCGACAGGGTAAAGCTTTCTTT.

The V gene is TRBV11-2, the J gene TRBJ2-1; 12 nucleotides agree with TRBD2. The CDR3 loop spans 15 amino acids. The V segment lost 1 base and the J segment 9 bases; nucleotides outside the gene matches: 4. Per the germline V gene, CDR1 is SGHAT and CDR2 is FQNNGV. CDR3 DNA: TGTGCCAGCAGCTTAGCCCCTAGCGGGAGGGCTGAGCAGTTCTTC. Protein: CASSLAPSGRAEQFF.

The chain links TRBV6-1 to TRBJ1-4, with 7 bases matching TRBD1. V shed 0 bases and J 0 bases; nucleotides not matched to a gene: 7. This CDR3 contains 18 residues. Germline loops: CDR1 MNHNS, CDR2 SASEGT. CDR3 region: CASSEAEGQSATNEKLFF. DNA for the CDR3: TGTGCCAGCAGTGAAGCCGAGGGACAGAGTGCAACTAATGAAAAACTGTTTTTT.

The chain uses TRBV27 and TRBJ2-3, with TRBD2 as a possible D gene (5 bases). The CDR3 sequence is 14 residues long. Germline values: CDR1 MNHEY, CDR2 SMNVEV (reference sequence). V lost 6 bases and J 6 bases, leaving 16 bases between the germline ends. DNA for the CDR3: TGTGCCAGCAGCCAAAGGATCCTAGCCGATACGCAGTATTTT. It codes for CASSQRILADTQYF.

The V call is TRBV4-2, the J call TRBJ2-3; TRBD2 matches at 10 bases. Trimming took 0 bases from V and 1 from J; bases not matched to a gene: 1. The CDR3 spans 16 residues. Germline loops: CDR1 LGHNA, CDR2 YNFKEQ. The chain's CDR3 is CASSQEGTSGTDTQYF. The CDR3 bases are TGTGCCAGCAGCCAAGAAGGGACTAGCGGCACAGATACGCAGTATTTT.

The chain combines TRBV7-6 with TRBJ2-7; D assignment may be TRBD1 or TRBD2 (6 bases each). Germline V gene sequence: CDR1 SGHVS, CDR2 FNYEAQ. Trimming took off 5 bases at V and 2 bases at J, with 31 bases between the two ends. The CDR3 spans 20 residues. The CDR3 nucleotides are TGTGCCAGCAGCCCACGACAGGCCCAACTCATTTTCCTAGCGCCCTACGAGCAGTACTTC. Its translation is CASSPRQAQLIFLAPYEQYF.

V usage is TRBV19 and J usage is TRBJ2-7; TRBD2 matches 9 bases. The CDR3 runs 19 residues. The V and J ends lost 3 bases and 0 bases, in that order; junction bases with no gene match: 15. Germline values: CDR1 LNHDA, CDR2 SQIVND (reference sequence). The CDR3 nucleotides are TGTGCCAGTAGTATGCGGACGGAGAAGCGGGAGGTACACTCCTACGAGCAGTACTTC. Its protein product is CASSMRTEKREVHSYEQYF. Drawing the rest from reference TRBV19 and TRBJ2-7, the complete variable domain is DGGITQSPKYLFRKEGQNVTLSCEQNLNHDAMYWYRQDPGQGLRLIYYSQIVNDFQKGDIAEGYSVSREKKESFPLTVTSAQKNPTAFYLCASSMRTEKREVHSYEQYFGPGTRLTVT.

The J gene is TRBJ2-7, the V gene TRBV14; the D is unclear. CDR1 and CDR2 from the germline V gene are SGHDN and FVKESK. The V end was cut by 0 bases, the J end by 0 bases, with 9 bases between. The CDR3 extends over 15 amino acids. In DNA form, the CDR3 reads TGTGCCAGCAGCCAAGAGACGGGCGTCTCCTACGAGCAGTACTTC. It specifies CASSQETGVSYEQYF. Full variable domain (missing parts from reference TRBV14 and TRBJ2-7): EAGVTQFPSHSVIEKGQTVTLRCDPISGHDNLYWYRRVMGKEIKFLLHFVKESKQDESGMPNNRFLAERTGGTYSTLKVQPAELEDSGVYFCASSQETGVSYEQYFGPGTRLTVT.

The CDR3: CASRNGFSYNEQFF. The CDR3 DNA follows: TGTGCCAGCAGGAACGGGTTCTCCTACAATGAGCAGTTCTTC. The chain is built from TRBV28 and TRBJ2-1; D is unclear. The V gene lost 6 bases and the J gene lost 0 bases, with 9 bases spanning the gap. CDR1 is MDHEN, CDR2 SYDVKM, per germline. The CDR3 runs 14 residues.